This passage covers 26 T cell receptor beta chains from one sample sequenced in a study of T cells after yellow fever vaccination. TCRdb reprocessed the 5' RACE reads via MiXCR and lists one record per CDR3 protein. The sample lists about 250,000 distinct CDR3 sequences, approximately 3.6% seen once, with 15% to 20% in the top ten. Sequences were derived from PBMCs, sampled 15 days after the yellow fever booster vaccination. These receptors all come from a man younger than 35 who received the YFV17D yellow fever vaccine.

This clonotype came up a few times. V gene TRBV6-5 combines with J gene TRBJ1-1; TRBD1 matches at 7 bases. CDR3 size: 14 residues. CDR1 is MNHEY, CDR2 SVGAGI, per germline. V lost 6 bases to trimming and J lost 2 bases; unmatched junction nucleotides: 6. The CDR3 DNA is TGTGCCAGCAGCCGGACAGGCCAAAACACTGAAGCTTTCTTT. This gives the protein CASSRTGQNTEAFF.

This clonotype was seen at least ten times. This sequence joins TRBV21-1 and TRBJ2-7; no check of the table's D call, TRBD1, against the DNA was made. TRBV21-1 is designated a pseudogene. The CDR3 spans 14 residues. CDR3 nucleotide sequence: TGTGCCAGCAGCGAAGACAGGGGGTTCAACGAGCAGTACGTC. This encodes CASSEDRGFNEQYV.

This clonotype was seen at least ten times. V and J are TRBV20-1 and TRBJ1-3; no clear D. The V gene lost 0 bases and the J gene lost 4 bases, with 10 bases spanning the gap. CDR1 is DFQATT, CDR2 SNEGSKA, per germline (reference sequence). There are 14 residues in the CDR3. CDR3 coding DNA: TGCAGTGCTAGAGATCTGGGCAGGGGAAACACCATATATTTT. This gives the protein CSARDLGRGNTIYF.

Ten or more counts support this clonotype. The chain has TRBV29-1 and TRBJ2-7; D gene unclear. The CDR3 loop spans 12 amino acids. V lost 1 base and J 1 base, leaving 5 bases between the germline ends. Germline values: CDR1 SQVTM, CDR2 ANQGSEA. The CDR3 coding sequence is TGCAGCGTTGAAGGGGATTCCTACGAGCAGTACTTC. Translation gives CSVEGDSYEQYF.

There are many counts of this clonotype. This sequence joins TRBV5-1 and TRBJ2-3; 9 bases align to TRBD2. The germline CDR1 and CDR2 sequences are SGHRS and YFSETQ. The CDR3 covers 16 residues. Trimming at V came to 6 bases and at J to 1 base, leaving 9 bases not matched to a gene. CDR3 DNA sequence: TGCGCCAGCATTCGCGGGGGGGCCCCAGGCACAGATACGCAGTATTTT. Its translation: CASIRGGAPGTDTQYF.

This clonotype was recorded at least ten times. The chain couples TRBV5-1 to TRBJ2-3; 9 nucleotides match TRBD2. Germline CDR1 reads SGHRS; CDR2 reads YFSETQ. Losses at the gene ends were 5 bases for V and 6 bases for J; bases not matched to a gene: 7. The CDR3 length is 14 residues. The CDR3, as DNA: TGCGCCAGCAGAGCGGGGGGCCCCACGGATACGCAGTATTTT. Residues: CASRAGGPTDTQYF. Supplemented by reference TRBV5-1 and TRBJ2-3, the full variable domain reads KAGVTQTPRYLIKTRGQQVTLSCSPISGHRSVSWYQQTPGQGLQFLFEYFSETQRNKGNFPGRFSGRQFSNSRSEMNVSTLELGDSALYLCASRAGGPTDTQYFGPGTRLTVL.

This clonotype was recorded a few times. The chain has TRBV12-3 or TRBV12-4 and TRBJ2-1; the match to TRBD1 covers 11 bases. The CDR3 runs 16 residues. J was trimmed by 6 bases and V by 2 bases; bases with no gene match: 6. CDR3 coding DNA: TGTGCCAGCAGTTTAAATTCCGGGACAGGGGGCAATGAGCAGTTCTTC. It translates to CASSLNSGTGGNEQFF.

This clonotype came up many times. The genes are TRBV6-2 or TRBV6-3 and TRBJ2-7, with a possible D match to TRBD1 (6 bases). The CDR3 runs to 15 residues. Germline V gene sequence: CDR1 MNHEY, CDR2 SVGEGT. V was shortened by 5 bases and J by 5 bases, with 19 bases between the two germline ends. CDR3 in amino acids: CASSNRGGPEDEQYV. Here the CDR3 DNA reads TGTGCCAGCAGTAACCGAGGGGGTCCGGAAGACGAGCAGTACGTC.

This clonotype was seen a few times. J is TRBJ1-5 and V is TRBV18; D is undetermined. V lost 3 bases, J lost 2 bases, and 11 bases lay in between. The CDR3 loop spans 15 amino acids. Germline-derived CDR1 and CDR2 are KGHSH and LQKENI. The chain's CDR3 is CASSPYEQGNQPQHF. DNA for the CDR3: TGTGCCAGCTCACCTTATGAACAAGGCAATCAGCCCCAGCATTTT.

This clonotype was counted at least ten times. The genes are TRBV12-3 or TRBV12-4 and TRBJ1-2; 7 nucleotides match TRBD1. The CDR3 runs to 16 residues. With V trimmed by 5 bases and J by 2 bases, 11 bases remained unmatched. CDR3 in amino acids: CASSPFRGRGNYGYTF. The CDR3 DNA sequence: TGTGCCAGCAGTCCGTTCAGGGGGAGGGGAAACTATGGCTACACCTTC.

This clonotype was seen many times. The chain joins TRBV7-9 to TRBJ1-1; D gene unclear. The ends were cut back, 1 base at V and 0 bases at J, with 12 bases in the middle. CDR1 and CDR2 from the germline V gene are SEHNR and FQNEAQ (reference sequence). The CDR3 totals 16 residues. The CDR3 reads CASSLEGLPMNTEAFF. CDR3 in DNA: TGTGCCAGCAGCTTAGAAGGGCTCCCAATGAACACTGAAGCTTTCTTT.

This clonotype was counted many times. The gene calls are TRBV6-6 and TRBJ1-3, with 7 bases fitting TRBD1. This CDR3 has 17 residues. In germline, CDR1 is MNHNY, CDR2 SVGAGI (reference sequence). The V and J ends lost 6 bases and 0 bases, in that order; junction bases with no gene match: 11. CDR3 in amino acids: CASRIGQATYSGNTIYF. CDR3 DNA: TGTGCCAGCAGGATCGGACAGGCCACTTACTCTGGAAACACCATATATTTT.

At least ten counts were recorded for this clonotype. The chain recombines TRBV6-5 with TRBJ2-1; 8 positions match TRBD2. This CDR3 is 14 amino acids long. The junction had 10 bases not matched to a gene; V was cut back by 6 bases and J by 9 bases. Germline V gives CDR1 MNHEY, CDR2 SVGAGI. CDR3 loop: CASRPRGALGEQFF. The CDR3 DNA reads as TGTGCCAGCAGACCGCGGGGGGCACTCGGTGAGCAGTTCTTC.

There are many counts of this clonotype. The chain links TRBV5-6 to TRBJ2-4; 12 bases are shared with TRBD2. The V gene end was trimmed by 3 bases and the J gene end by 9 bases; junction bases not matched to a gene: 4. The germline V gene encodes CDR1 SGHDT and CDR2 YYEEEE. The CDR3 sequence is 14 residues long. CDR3 loop: CASSSTSGGSIQYF. As DNA, the CDR3 is TGTGCCAGCAGCTCGACTAGCGGGGGCTCCATTCAGTACTTC.

This clonotype was recorded at least ten times. V is TRBV29-1 and J is TRBJ2-5; 7 bases agree with TRBD2. CDR1 and CDR2 (germline): SQVTM, ANQGSEA. The CDR3 covers 13 residues. Trimming took 7 bases from V and 1 from J; bases not matched to a gene: 6. The CDR3 coding sequence is TGCAGCGCCCAGGGAGGGATCCAAGAGACCCAGTACTTC. Protein: CSAQGGIQETQYF.

This clonotype was detected many times. CDR3 in amino acids: CASKGRTYTGELFF. The DNA for the CDR3 is TGTGCCAGCAAGGGCAGGACGTACACCGGGGAGCTGTTTTTT. The rearrangement uses TRBV6-2 or TRBV6-3 and TRBJ2-2; D is unresolved. V gave up 7 bases and J gave up 3 bases, with 12 bases separating them. The CDR3 consists of 14 residues. Per the germline V gene, CDR1 is MNHEY and CDR2 is SVGEGT.

At least ten counts were recorded for this clonotype. J is TRBJ1-6 and V is TRBV7-2; no reliable D call. The V and J ends lost 5 bases and 1 base respectively, with 9 bases between them. CDR3 size: 15 residues. The germline V gene encodes CDR1 SGHTA and CDR2 FQGNSA. The CDR3 DNA reads as TGTGCCAGCAGCCCCGGGGATTCCTATAATTCACCCCTCCACTTT. It codes for CASSPGDSYNSPLHF.

This clonotype has a handful of counts. This sequence joins TRBV20-1 and TRBJ1-5; no firm D call. V was pared by 3 bases and J by 3 bases, with 12 bases between. This CDR3 spans 14 amino acids. From germline, CDR1 is DFQATT and CDR2 SNEGSKA (reference sequence). CDR3 sequence: CSASHGSNNQPQHF. The CDR3 region has the DNA TGCAGTGCTAGCCACGGGTCGAACAATCAGCCCCAGCATTTT.

This clonotype has ten or more counts. The chain joins TRBV23-1 to TRBJ2-7; D unclear. TRBV23-1 is sorted into the ORF group, with uncertain function. The CDR3 extends over 16 amino acids. V was cut by 4 bases and J by 0 bases, with 16 bases left in between. The CDR3 bases are TGCGCCAGCAGTCGAGAGCCTAAGAACGGCTCCTACGAGCAGTACGTC. Protein sequence: CASSREPKNGSYEQYV.

This clonotype was detected ten times or more. The CDR3 DNA sequence: TGTGCCAGCAGCGGTAAGGACAGTCCGAGAACTGAAGCTTTCTTT. Translating gives CASSGKDSPRTEAFF. V usage is TRBV7-6 and J usage is TRBJ1-1; D may be TRBD1 (6 bases). Germline-derived CDR1 and CDR2 are SGHVS and FNYEAQ. This CDR3 region has 15 residues. Trimming took 5 bases from V and 5 from J, leaving 18 bases between them.

Many counts were recorded for this clonotype. This chain connects TRBV7-9 to TRBJ1-1; TRBD1 matches at 7 bases. Germline V lookup: CDR1 SEHNR, CDR2 FQNEAQ (reference sequence). CDR3 length: 15 residues. V gave up 5 bases and J gave up 1 base; unmatched junction bases: 7. The CDR3 is CASSVSGTANTEAFF. CDR3 coding DNA: TGTGCCAGCAGCGTTTCGGGGACAGCGAACACTGAAGCTTTCTTT.

The sample holds many counts of this clonotype. The chain combines TRBV27 with TRBJ1-6; D ambiguous. The germline CDR1 and CDR2 sequences are MNHEY and SMNVEV (reference sequence). The CDR3 extends over 14 amino acids. V was pared by 3 bases and J by 11 bases, with 14 bases between. CDR3 DNA: TGTGCCAGCAGTTTGGGTCAGGCCTTGACACCCCTCCACTTT. This encodes CASSLGQALTPLHF.

For this clonotype: This may be a read error: a much more frequent sequence differs by one nucleotide. V and J are TRBV5-1 and TRBJ2-2; no clear D gene. Germline V CDR1 and CDR2: SGHRS, YFSETQ. The CDR3 spans 14 residues. In nucleotides, the CDR3 is TGCGCCAGCGGCTTGGCACCTAGGGCCGGGGAGCTGTTTTTT. Translation: CASGLAPRAGELFF.

In its sample, this clonotype was seen many times. CDR3 in DNA: TGCGCCAGCAGCCAAGGGACAGAAGAGACCCAGTACTTC. Translation: CASSQGTEETQYF. V is TRBV4-3 and J is TRBJ2-5; D is perhaps TRBD1 (6 bases). CDR3 size: 13 residues. The V end was cut by 1 base, the J end by 3 bases, with 6 bases between. Per germline, CDR1 LGHNA and CDR2 YSLEER.

This clonotype has at least ten counts. J is TRBJ2-7 and V is TRBV6-6, with D perhaps TRBD1 (5 bases). The germline V gene encodes CDR1 MNHNY and CDR2 SVGAGI (reference sequence). The V gene lost 5 bases and the J gene lost 1 base, with 12 bases spanning the gap. The CDR3 has 14 amino acids. Written as DNA, the CDR3 is TGTGCCAGCAGTCCCTCGACAGTTTCCTACGAGCAGTACGTC. Its translation is CASSPSTVSYEQYV.

This clonotype was counted many times. This sequence joins TRBV19 and TRBJ2-1; TRBD2 matches 15 bases. V was pared by 5 bases and J by 9 bases, with 14 bases of the junction left unmatched. CDR1 is LNHDA and CDR2 is SQIVND in the germline V gene (reference sequence). CDR3 length: 18 amino acids. CDR3 nucleotides: TGTGCCAGTAGTGTGGGACTAGCGGGGGGCTATGCCAGGACTGAGCAGTTCTTC. It codes for CASSVGLAGGYARTEQFF.